The 24 T cell receptor beta chains below were found in one sample sequenced in a study of neoadjuvant anti-PD-1 for oral cavity cancer. Time point indicated: after neoadjuvant nivolumab, at surgical resection. The assay was immunoSEQ multiplex PCR, and TCRdb's table has in-frame clones only and misses some. The sample comprises 72,000 or so clones, around 85% of which are singletons, and approximately 2.6% rests with the top ten. The sequences come from PBMCs, collected after nivolumab (anti-PD-1) treatment. All receptors come from a person aged 40-85 years with oral cavity squamous cell carcinoma.

V gene TRBV10-3 combines with J gene TRBJ1-2, with D perhaps matching TRBD1 (5 bases). From germline, CDR1 is ENHRY and CDR2 SYGVKD. The CDR3 runs to 13 residues. The V gene lost 7 bases and the J gene lost 13 bases, with 22 bases spanning the gap. The CDR3 spells CAIKGARGLTSTF. Here the CDR3 DNA reads TGTGCCATCAAGGGAGCCCGGGGCCTGACCTCCACCTTC.

The CDR3 loop is CATSRGQNSPLHF. The CDR3 DNA follows: TGTGCCACCAGCAGAGGTCAGAATTCACCCCTCCACTTT. The chain joins TRBV15 to TRBJ1-6; no clear D gene. The germline V gene has CDR1 LNHNV and CDR2 YYDKDF (reference sequence). V was pared by 1 base and J by 7 bases, with 5 bases between. The CDR3 extends over 13 amino acids.

This clone was recorded only once. The CDR3 loop is CAWQKSNEKLFF. Written as DNA, the CDR3 is TGTGCCTGGCAGAAATCTAATGAAAAACTGTTTTTT. V gene TRBV30 combines with J gene TRBJ1-4, with no clear D. The CDR3 is 12 amino acids. Germline V CDR1 and CDR2: GTSNPN, SVGIG (reference sequence). V lost 5 bases and J 3 bases, leaving 7 bases between the germline ends.

The CDR3 nucleotides read TGTGCCATCAGTCGGAGTGGGGACACTGAAGCTTTCTTT. Its translation is CAISRSGDTEAFF. The genes are TRBV10-3 and TRBJ1-1; no firm D call. Trimming pared 5 bases from V and 3 bases from J, leaving 10 bases between. CDR3 length equals 13 residues. Germline-derived CDR1 and CDR2 are ENHRY and SYGVKD.

The V and J genes are TRBV9 and TRBJ1-6; perhaps TRBD1 as D (5 bases). Trimming removed 0 bases at V and 5 bases at J, with 12 bases between. Germline CDR1 is SGDLS and CDR2 is YYNGEE. The CDR3 sequence is 16 residues long. This CDR3 reads CASSVGGGGDNSPLHF. The CDR3 nucleotides are TGTGCCAGCAGCGTAGGGGGGGGAGGTGATAATTCACCCCTCCACTTT.

This clone has only one observation. The V call is TRBV6-4, the J call TRBJ1-1; possibly TRBD1 for D (5 bases). Trimming pared 6 bases from V and 5 bases from J, leaving 7 bases between. Germline V gene sequence: CDR1 MRHNA, CDR2 SNTAGT. The CDR3 runs to 11 residues. The CDR3, as DNA: TGTGCCAGCAGGAGGGGTACTGAAGCTTTCTTT. Encoded protein: CASRRGTEAFF.

CDR3 DNA sequence: TGTGCCAGCAGCAAAGGAAGTGCCATGTCTGACAGGGGTAACTATGGCTACACCTTC. Residues: CASSKGSAMSDRGNYGYTF. The chain joins TRBV21-1 to TRBJ1-2; the D segment call TRBD1 is taken from the table without a DNA check. TRBV21-1 constitutes a pseudogene. The CDR3 covers 19 residues.

V is TRBV7-2 and J is TRBJ1-2; 7 nucleotides line up with TRBD1. The CDR3 is made up of 16 amino acids. Germline trimming cut 5 bases from V and 4 bases from J; bases unmatched to any gene: 13. Looked up from germline, CDR1 is SGHTA and CDR2 is FQGNSA. Here the CDR3 reads CASSAQTGTSGYGYTF. Written as DNA, the CDR3 is TGTGCCAGCAGCGCACAGACAGGGACGAGTGGCTATGGCTACACCTTC.

V is TRBV6-5 and J is TRBJ2-1; no reliable D call. The germline V gene encodes CDR1 MNHEY and CDR2 SVGAGI. The V end was cut by 0 bases, the J end by 7 bases, with 7 bases between. CDR3 length: 13 residues. CDR3 sequence (DNA): TGTGCCAGCAGTTACTCTAGGAAAAATGAGCAGTTCTTC. Translating it yields CASSYSRKNEQFF.

The gene calls are TRBV7-2 and TRBJ1-3, with a possible D match to TRBD1 (5 bases). The CDR3 contains 14 residues. Trimming removed 3 bases from V and 1 base from J, with 7 bases in between. The germline gives CDR1 SGHTA, CDR2 FQGNSA. The CDR3 nucleotides read TGTGCCAGCAGCTTCGACAGATCTGGAAACACCATATATTTT. Translation gives CASSFDRSGNTIYF.

Note on this clone: Within the sample, other DNA sequences also encode this same CDR3. The chain links TRBV2 to TRBJ1-2, with D unclear. CDR3 length: 12 residues. Trimming took off 6 bases at V and 6 bases at J, with 11 bases between the two ends. From germline, CDR1 is SNHLY and CDR2 FYNNEI. The CDR3: CASSLRLDGYTF. As DNA, the CDR3 is TGTGCCAGCAGCCTCCGACTTGATGGCTACACCTTC.

The J gene is TRBJ2-3, the V gene TRBV2, with 9 bases identical to TRBD2. The germline gives CDR1 SNHLY, CDR2 FYNNEI. Trimming took 7 bases from V and 9 from J; bases not matched to a gene: 8. The CDR3 loop spans 13 amino acids. CDR3 sequence reads: CASKGLAASTQYF. In DNA, the CDR3 is TGTGCCAGCAAGGGACTAGCAGCTTCGACGCAGTATTTT.

This clone was detected only once. The V gene is TRBV7-2, the J gene TRBJ2-7, with TRBD2 identical over 10 bases. Unmatched junction bases numbered 7, after V lost 5 bases and J lost 3 bases. Germline V CDR1 and CDR2: SGHTA, FQGNSA. This CDR3 is built from 15 residues. The CDR3: CASSALAGELYEQYF. CDR3 coding DNA: TGTGCCAGCAGCGCCCTAGCGGGGGAGCTCTACGAGCAGTACTTC.

The V and J genes are TRBV6-5 and TRBJ1-4, with 7 nucleotides matching TRBD1. The J segment lost 4 bases and the V segment lost 2 bases, leaving 4 bases of the junction unmatched. This CDR3 has 15 residues. The germline gives CDR1 MNHEY, CDR2 SVGAGI. This CDR3 is CASSYGDRDNEKLFF. For the CDR3, the DNA is TGTGCCAGCAGTTACGGAGACAGGGATAATGAAAAACTGTTTTTT.

This sequence joins TRBV7-8 and TRBJ2-7; 7 bases agree with TRBD1. V shed 5 bases, J shed 2 bases, and the junction held 15 bases outside the gene matches. Per germline, CDR1 SGHVS and CDR2 FQNEAQ. This CDR3 contains 17 residues. CDR3 sequence (DNA): TGTGCCAGCAGCCCATCCATCGACAGGGCTAAAGCCTACGAGCAGTACTTC. This sequence encodes CASSPSIDRAKAYEQYF.

The chain carries TRBV28 and TRBJ1-5, with D unresolved. The CDR3 sequence is 12 residues long. The germline CDR1 and CDR2 sequences are MDHEN and SYDVKM. Trimming stripped 4 bases from V and 7 bases from J, with 8 bases between. The CDR3 spells CASSWPGQPQHF. For the CDR3, the DNA is TGTGCCAGCAGTTGGCCGGGGCAGCCCCAGCATTTT. The variable domain in full, completed from reference TRBV28 and TRBJ1-5, reads DVKVTQSSRYLVKRTGEKVFLECVQDMDHENMFWYRQDPGLGLRLIYFSYDVKMKEKGDIPEGYSVSREKKERFSLILESASTNQTSMYLCASSWPGQPQHFGDGTRLSIL.

The chain is built from TRBV6-5 and TRBJ1-6; a weak D match, TRBD1 (5 bases). Trimming left V 2 bases short and J 9 bases short, with 11 bases between. The CDR3 has 14 residues. CDR1 and CDR2 from the germline V gene are MNHEY and SVGAGI. The CDR3 here is CASSYDRRGSPLHF. CDR3 nucleotides: TGTGCCAGCAGTTACGATAGGAGGGGTTCACCCCTCCACTTT.

The chain links TRBV7-9 to TRBJ2-7; D remains unclear. V gave up 4 bases and J gave up 3 bases, with 16 bases separating them. This CDR3 region has 15 residues. Germline V gives CDR1 SEHNR, CDR2 FQNEAQ (reference sequence). The chain's CDR3 is CASSSPGYSNYEQYF. The DNA of the CDR3 is TGTGCCAGCAGCTCACCTGGGTATAGCAACTACGAGCAGTACTTC.

This clone was seen just once. This sequence joins TRBV7-8 and TRBJ1-5; D remains ambiguous. This CDR3 has 15 amino acids. CDR1 SGHVS and CDR2 FQNEAQ come from the germline V gene. V was cut by 3 bases and J by 2 bases, with 11 bases left in between. For the CDR3, the DNA is TGTGCCAGCAGCTTCTATAGGGTCCGCAATCAGCCCCAGCATTTT. The encoded protein is CASSFYRVRNQPQHF.

V usage is TRBV5-4 and J usage is TRBJ1-3, with no clear D. The CDR3 spans 15 residues. Trimming shortened V by 5 bases and J by 0 bases, and 12 bases separated the two germline ends. The germline CDR1 and CDR2 sequences are SGHNT and YYREEE (reference sequence). The CDR3 DNA reads TGTGCCAGCAGAAATGACGGATACTCTGGAAACACCATATATTTT. This sequence encodes CASRNDGYSGNTIYF.

The rearrangement uses TRBV5-1 and TRBJ1-1, with D possibly matching TRBD1 (5 bases). CDR3 size: 13 residues. Germline V gene sequence: CDR1 SGHRS, CDR2 YFSETQ. Trimming stripped 2 bases from V and 4 bases from J, with 9 bases between. The CDR3 bases are TGCGCCAGCAGCTTCGCAGGGCTCACTGAAGCTTTCTTT. Its translation: CASSFAGLTEAFF.

This chain uses TRBV12-5 with TRBJ1-5; TRBD1 matches 8 bases. This CDR3 contains 14 residues. CDR1 and CDR2 (germline): LGHNT, FRNRAP. V was clipped by 8 bases and J by 3 bases; unmatched bases: 6. CDR3: CASRDRSNNQPQHF. Here the CDR3 DNA reads TGTGCTAGTCGGGACAGGTCAAACAATCAGCCCCAGCATTTT.

V gene TRBV19 combines with J gene TRBJ2-7; D call uncertain. V dropped 4 bases and J dropped 3 bases, with 13 bases sitting between them. Germline-derived CDR1 and CDR2 are LNHDA and SQIVND (reference sequence). The CDR3 totals 14 residues. The CDR3: CASSSFGESYEQYF. In DNA, the CDR3 is TGTGCCAGTAGTAGTTTTGGCGAGAGCTACGAGCAGTACTTC.

J is TRBJ1-1 and V is TRBV7-2, with D unresolved. The CDR3 sequence is 12 residues long. V was shortened by 2 bases and J by 5 bases, with 6 bases between the two germline ends. Germline CDR1 and CDR2: SGHTA and FQGNSA. The CDR3 loop reads CASSLQATEAFF. The DNA of the CDR3 is TGTGCCAGCAGCTTACAGGCTACTGAAGCTTTCTTT.